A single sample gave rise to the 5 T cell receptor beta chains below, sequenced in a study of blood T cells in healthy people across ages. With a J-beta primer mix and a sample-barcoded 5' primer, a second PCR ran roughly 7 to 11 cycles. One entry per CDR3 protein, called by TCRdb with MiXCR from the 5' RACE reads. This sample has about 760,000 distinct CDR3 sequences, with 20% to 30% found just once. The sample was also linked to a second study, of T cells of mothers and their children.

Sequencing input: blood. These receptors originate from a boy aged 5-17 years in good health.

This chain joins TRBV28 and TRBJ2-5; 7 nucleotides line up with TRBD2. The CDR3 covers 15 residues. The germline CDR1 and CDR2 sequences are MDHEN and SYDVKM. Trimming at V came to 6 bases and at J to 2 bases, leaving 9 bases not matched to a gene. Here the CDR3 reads CASRTSLTVQETQYF. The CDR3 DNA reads TGTGCCAGCAGGACTAGCCTCACAGTTCAAGAGACCCAGTACTTC.

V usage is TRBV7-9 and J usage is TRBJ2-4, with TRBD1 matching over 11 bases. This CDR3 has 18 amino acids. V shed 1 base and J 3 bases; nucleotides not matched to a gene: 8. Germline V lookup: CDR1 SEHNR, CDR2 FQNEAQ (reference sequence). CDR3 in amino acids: CASSLGLPGQGVKNIQYF. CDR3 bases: TGTGCCAGCAGCTTAGGGCTGCCGGGACAGGGGGTCAAAAACATTCAGTACTTC.

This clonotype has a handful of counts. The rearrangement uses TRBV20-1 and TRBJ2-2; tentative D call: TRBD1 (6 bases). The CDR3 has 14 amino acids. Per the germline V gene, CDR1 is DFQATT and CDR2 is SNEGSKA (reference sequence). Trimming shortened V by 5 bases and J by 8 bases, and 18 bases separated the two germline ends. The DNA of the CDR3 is TGCAGTGCTTACCTGGGCAGGGGTCGGGGGGAGCTGTTTTTT. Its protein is CSAYLGRGRGELFF.

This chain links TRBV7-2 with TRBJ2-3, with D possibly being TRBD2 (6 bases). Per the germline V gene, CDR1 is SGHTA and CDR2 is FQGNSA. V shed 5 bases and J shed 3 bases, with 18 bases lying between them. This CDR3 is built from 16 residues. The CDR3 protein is CASSPRGGEVTDTQYF. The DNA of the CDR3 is TGTGCCAGCAGCCCTCGTGGAGGGGAGGTAACAGATACGCAGTATTTT.

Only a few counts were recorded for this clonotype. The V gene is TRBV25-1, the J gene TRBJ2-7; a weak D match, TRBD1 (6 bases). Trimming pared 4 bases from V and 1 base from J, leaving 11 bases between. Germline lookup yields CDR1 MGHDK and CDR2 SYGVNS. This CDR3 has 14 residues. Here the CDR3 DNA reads TGTGCCAGCAGTGCAGGGGTGCTTTCCTACGAGCAGTACTTC. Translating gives CASSAGVLSYEQYF.